Listed below are T cell receptor beta chains from one sample, sequenced in a study of Ad26.COV2.S vaccination and SARS-CoV-2 variants. Sequencing was performed with immunoSEQ multiplex PCR; in TCRdb, only in-frame clones are kept and a portion is missing. This table has hundreds of thousands of clones, about 91% appearing once. Sequencing was performed on peripheral blood, taken in a trial of Ad26.COV2.S vaccine versus placebo. The receptors were sampled from a person between 18 and 60 years old who received the Ad26.COV2.S COVID-19 vaccine or a placebo. CDR3s include the opening cysteine and the closing phenylalanine or tryptophan. A D gene is named only where the DNA matches it firmly. For some rows the clone size is stated as once, few or many, or as a class when expanded; others skip it.

CDR3 length	J gene	V gene	D gene	clone size	CDR3 protein	CDR3 DNA
14	TRBJ1-1	TRBV6-5	.	.	CASRVTVMNTEAFF	TGTGCCAGCAGGGTGACAGTGATGAACACTGAAGCTTTCTTT
16	TRBJ2-5	TRBV4-3	TRBD1	.	CASSQASTGARETQYF	TGCGCCAGCAGCCAAGCTTCGACAGGGGCCAGAGAGACCCAGTACTTC
15	TRBJ2-1	TRBV5-1	.	.	CASSLAGDSYNEQFF	TGCGCCAGCAGCTTGGCGGGGGACTCCTACAATGAGCAGTTCTTC
15	TRBJ2-7	TRBV7-9	.	.	CASSARQESGYEQYF	TGTGCCAGCAGCGCCCGACAGGAGTCAGGGTACGAGCAGTACTTC
16	TRBJ1-4	TRBV30	.	.	CAWSAKQDGLNEKLFF	TGTGCCTGGAGTGCCAAGCAAGATGGTTTAAATGAAAAACTGTTTTTT
14	TRBJ1-1	TRBV27	.	.	CASFAREMNTEAFF	TGTGCCAGCTTCGCCCGGGAGATGAACACTGAAGCTTTCTTT
11	TRBJ2-5	TRBV9	.	.	CASSVGATQYF	TGTGCCAGCAGCGTAGGGGCGACCCAGTACTTC
14	TRBJ2-2	TRBV7-3	TRBD1	.	CASSRTGVTGELFF	TGTGCCAGCAGCCGGACAGGGGTCACCGGGGAGCTGTTTTTT
15	TRBJ1-1	TRBV7-9	.	few	CASSPQGGGDTEAFF	TGTGCCAGCAGCCCCCAAGGCGGAGGGGACACTGAAGCTTTCTTT
15	TRBJ2-2	TRBV2	.	many	CASSAESRTTGELFF	TGTGCCAGCAGTGCGGAGAGCAGGACCACCGGGGAGCTGTTTTTT
14	TRBJ1-5	TRBV27	.	.	CASRPNTGLEPQHF	TGTGCCAGCCGCCCCAATACAGGGTTGGAGCCCCAGCATTTT
14	TRBJ1-5	TRBV19	.	.	CASSIVRTYQPQHF	TGTGCCAGTAGTATAGTTCGCACTTATCAGCCCCAGCATTTT
18	TRBJ2-3	TRBV7-2	.	.	CASSLAGYRAQDSDTQYF	TGTGCCAGCAGCTTAGCGGGCTACCGGGCCCAGGATTCAGATACGCAGTATTTT
15	TRBJ2-6	TRBV7-3	.	.	CASSLDSSGANVLTF	TGTGCCAGCAGCTTAGACAGCTCTGGGGCCAACGTCCTGACTTTC
14	TRBJ1-4	TRBV7-2	.	.	CASSSFFRPEKLFF	TGTGCCAGCAGCTCGTTTTTCCGGCCGGAAAAACTGTTTTTT
15	TRBJ1-1	TRBV7-2	.	.	CALEKAPALVGEAFF	TGTGCCTTAGAAAAGGCCCCAGCTCTAGTTGGTGAAGCTTTCTTT
13	TRBJ2-2	TRBV9	.	.	CASSVGNSGELFF	TGTGCCAGCAGCGTTGGTAATTCCGGGGAGCTGTTTTTT
13	TRBJ2-1	TRBV7-9	TRBD1	.	CASSPQGASTGFF	TGTGCCAGCAGCCCTCAGGGGGCGTCCACCGGGTTCTTC
14	TRBJ2-5	TRBV24-1	TRBD2	.	CATSDNRGDETQYF	TGTGCCACCAGTGATAACCGGGGGGACGAGACCCAGTACTTC
12	TRBJ1-1	TRBV28	.	.	CASSLDGSEAFF	TGTGCCAGCAGCTTAGACGGATCTGAAGCTTTCTTT
14	TRBJ2-3	TRBV7-9	.	.	CASQVGSYTDTQYF	TGTGCCAGCCAGGTGGGGAGTTACACAGATACGCAGTATTTT
12	TRBJ2-3	TRBV11-2	.	.	CTSSLGTDTQYF	TGTACCAGCAGCTTGGGCACAGATACGCAGTATTTT
13	TRBJ2-5	TRBV24-1	.	.	CATSDPHRETQYF	TGTGCCACCAGTGATCCCCATCGGGAGACCCAGTACTTC
18	TRBJ1-3	TRBV7-6	.	.	CASSLGILRLSSGNTIYF	TGTGCCAGCAGCTTAGGAATATTGAGGTTGAGCTCTGGAAACACCATATATTTT
16	TRBJ2-7	TRBV24-1	.	.	CATSDLVGVGTGEQYF	TGTGCCACCAGTGATTTGGTTGGGGTAGGGACGGGCGAGCAGTACTTC
15	TRBJ1-1	TRBV28	TRBD1	.	CASSPDRGSGGKAFF	TGTGCCAGCAGTCCCGACAGGGGATCCGGAGGAAAAGCTTTCTTT
13	TRBJ1-2	TRBV19	.	.	CASSTRTHYGYTF	TGTGCCAGTAGTACCCGGACCCACTATGGCTACACCTTC
15	TRBJ1-1	TRBV2	.	.	CASSEFPYMNTEAFF	TGTGCCAGCAGTGAATTCCCGTACATGAACACTGAAGCTTTCTTT
14	TRBJ2-7	TRBV7-2	.	.	CASSPLRVGYEQYF	TGTGCCAGCAGCCCCTTACGGGTAGGGTACGAGCAGTACTTC
14	TRBJ1-1	TRBV7-2	.	.	CASSLVREATEAFF	TGTGCCAGCAGCTTAGTAAGGGAAGCTACTGAAGCTTTCTTT
12	TRBJ1-5	TRBV28	.	once	CASSSQGQPQHF	TGTGCCAGCAGTTCGCAGGGCCAGCCCCAGCATTTT
16	TRBJ2-1	TRBV21-1	.	.	CASSYSTRGPYNEQFF	TGTGCCAGCAGCTATAGTACCAGGGGGCCTTACAATGAGCAGTTCTTC
13	TRBJ1-6	TRBV5-1	TRBD1	.	CASCRQGNSPLHF	TGCGCCAGCTGCCGACAGGGAAATTCACCCCTCCACTTT
15	TRBJ2-2	TRBV19	.	.	CASGPVYVEAGELFF	TGTGCCAGTGGACCGGTTTACGTCGAAGCCGGGGAGCTGTTTTTT
16	TRBJ2-1	TRBV5-4	.	few	CASSLLGQGTYNEQFF	TGTGCCAGCAGCTTGCTTGGGCAGGGGACCTACAATGAGCAGTTCTTC
17	TRBJ2-5	TRBV3-1/TRBV3-2	.	.	CASSQDRLRGSQETQYF	TGTGCCAGCAGCCAAGATCGTCTAAGGGGCTCTCAAGAGACCCAGTACTTC
16	TRBJ2-1	TRBV11-3	.	.	CASSLVGGKSYNEQFF	TGTGCCAGCAGCTTAGTAGGGGGGAAGTCCTACAATGAGCAGTTCTTC
21	TRBJ2-3	TRBV10-3	.	.	CAISKFSITKMAGESTDTQYF	TGTGCCATCAGTAAGTTTTCTATCACCAAAATGGCCGGGGAGAGCACAGATACGCAGTATTTT
17	TRBJ1-2	TRBV28	TRBD1	.	CASGRTGTDVELYGYTF	TGTGCCAGCGGCCGGACAGGGACTGACGTGGAACTGTATGGCTACACCTTC
14	TRBJ2-5	TRBV5-8	.	.	CASSVRVIQETQYF	TGTGCCAGCAGCGTGCGGGTGATCCAAGAGACCCAGTACTTC
16	TRBJ2-1	TRBV4-3	.	.	CASSQEPPDSYNEQFF	TGCGCCAGCAGCCAAGAGCCCCCAGACAGTTACAATGAGCAGTTCTTC
14	TRBJ2-1	TRBV19	TRBD1	.	CASKDRPTYNEQFF	TGTGCCAGTAAGGACAGGCCGACCTACAATGAGCAGTTCTTC
12	TRBJ1-1	TRBV6-5	.	.	CASRRTNTEAFF	TGTGCCAGCAGGCGGACTAATACTGAAGCTTTCTTT
13	TRBJ1-1	TRBV29-1	.	.	CSVEVGPGTEAFF	TGCAGCGTTGAGGTGGGACCGGGCACTGAAGCTTTCTTT
15	TRBJ2-3	TRBV4-2	.	.	CASSQGDRSTDTQYF	TGTGCCAGCAGCCAAGGCGACAGAAGCACAGATACGCAGTATTTT
14	TRBJ1-1	TRBV6-5	.	.	CASSYSGANTEAFF	TGTGCCAGCAGTTATTCAGGAGCAAACACTGAAGCTTTCTTT
15	TRBJ2-1	TRBV11-3	TRBD2	.	CASSSRGGSYNEQFF	TGTGCCAGCAGCTCTCGGGGGGGCTCCTACAATGAGCAGTTCTTC
15	TRBJ2-5	TRBV6-5	TRBD1	.	CASSPVGDRQETQYF	TGTGCCAGCAGCCCAGTCGGGGACAGACAAGAGACCCAGTACTTC
11	TRBJ2-7	TRBV11-2	.	.	CASTRTGQQYF	TGTGCCAGCACTCGGACGGGGCAGCAGTACTTC
14	TRBJ1-2	TRBV28	.	.	CASSLRQVVYGYTF	TGTGCCAGCAGTTTGCGACAGGTAGTCTATGGCTACACCTTC
15	TRBJ1-5	TRBV12-1	.	once	CASSFALQAYQPQHF	TGTGCCAGCAGCTTTGCACTCCAGGCCTATCAGCCCCAGCATTTT
13	TRBJ1-2	TRBV10-3	TRBD1	few	CAISERTGYGYTF	TGTGCCATCAGTGAGCGGACAGGTTATGGCTACACCTTC